Below, 12 T cell receptor beta chains from the same sample are listed, as sequenced in a study of shared clonotypes between healthy human individuals. The assay was immunoSEQ multiplex PCR, and TCRdb's table has in-frame clones only and misses some. The repertoire holds approximately 1.9 million clones, around 93% seen once, with 1.5% to 2% in the top ten. Terminally differentiated effector memory CD45RA+ cells were excluded from the naive CD8 cells, which were CD45RO-negative and positively selected for CCR7. Sequences were obtained from naive CD8+ T cells from PBMCs. These receptors all come from a man aged 18-30 years in good health. Some clones in this sample may be carry-over from other donors' samples.

This chain connects TRBV4-1 to TRBJ2-2; 10 nucleotides match TRBD2. From germline, CDR1 is MGHRA and CDR2 YSYEKL. V was clipped by 0 bases and J by 7 bases; unmatched bases: 20. This CDR3 has 21 amino acids. CDR3 residues: CASSQDLPALAGALQVGELFF. The CDR3, as DNA: TGCGCCAGCAGCCAAGATCTCCCCGCCCTAGCGGGAGCTCTTCAGGTCGGGGAGCTGTTTTTT.

This chain connects TRBV28 to TRBJ2-1; D is unresolved. Germline V gene data show CDR1 as MDHEN and CDR2 as SYDVKM. The V and J ends lost 2 bases and 0 bases respectively, with 11 bases between them. The CDR3 runs 16 residues. The CDR3 here is CASSLPLESSYNEQFF. The CDR3 nucleotides are TGTGCCAGCAGTTTACCGCTCGAAAGCTCCTACAATGAGCAGTTCTTC.

This chain joins TRBV27 and TRBJ2-7; D is unresolved. The CDR3 has 13 residues. CDR1 MNHEY and CDR2 SMNVEV come from the germline V gene (reference sequence). Trimming stripped 0 bases from V and 6 bases from J, with 9 bases between. The CDR3 region is CASSLSRLSEQYF. The DNA for the CDR3 is TGTGCCAGCAGTTTATCGCGCCTCAGCGAGCAGTACTTC.

This clone was observed once. The chain carries TRBV27 and TRBJ2-3, with 9 bases fitting TRBD1. The CDR3 runs to 14 residues. Trimming removed 4 bases from V and 4 bases from J; junction bases left unmatched: 3. Germline-derived CDR1 and CDR2 are MNHEY and SMNVEV (reference sequence). The CDR3 nucleotides read TGTGCCAGCAGTTGGACAGGGGTAGCAGATACGCAGTATTTT. This codes for CASSWTGVADTQYF.

The genes are TRBV7-8 and TRBJ2-7, with 8 bases aligning to TRBD2. The CDR3 covers 17 residues. The germline CDR1 and CDR2 sequences are SGHVS and FQNEAQ. V trimming: 1 base; J trimming: 3 bases; junction bases outside the gene matches: 11. The CDR3 spells CASSLGEGGRTFYEQYF. CDR3 bases: TGTGCCAGCAGCTTAGGGGAAGGCGGGAGGACCTTCTACGAGCAGTACTTC.

The chain joins TRBV5-8 to TRBJ1-1; a possible D gene is TRBD1 (6 bases). Germline V CDR1 and CDR2: SGHTS, YDEGEE. The germline V and J ends were trimmed by 2 bases and 3 bases, with 11 bases remaining between them. The CDR3 loop spans 14 amino acids. The CDR3 DNA follows: TGTGCCAGCAGCTTAGGGGGTACTTACACTGAAGCTTTCTTT. Protein: CASSLGGTYTEAFF. Filled out from reference TRBV5-8 and TRBJ1-1, the complete variable domain reads EAGVTQSPTHLIKTRGQQATLRCSPISGHTSVYWYQQALGLGLQFLLWYDEGEERNRGNFPPRFSGRQFPNYSSELNVNALELEDSALYLCASSLGGTYTEAFFGQGTRLTVV.

The rearrangement joins TRBV7-2 to TRBJ2-7; 10 nucleotides align to TRBD2. The CDR3 totals 17 residues. V dropped 0 bases and J dropped 5; count of bases not matched to a gene: 10. Germline loops: CDR1 SGHTA, CDR2 FQGNSA. CDR3 sequence: CASSLARGLAGVNEQYF. Here the CDR3 DNA reads TGTGCCAGCAGCTTAGCCAGGGGCCTAGCGGGAGTTAACGAGCAGTACTTC.

The chain carries TRBV6-6 and TRBJ2-5, with TRBD1 as a possible D gene (6 bases). The CDR3 covers 16 residues. Germline V CDR1 and CDR2: MNHNY, SVGAGI (reference sequence). Trimming removed 1 base from V and 2 bases from J, with 14 bases in between. CDR3 sequence: CASSYWIAQGQETQYF. CDR3 sequence (DNA): TGTGCCAGCAGTTACTGGATAGCGCAGGGGCAAGAGACCCAGTACTTC.

This chain joins TRBV5-1 and TRBJ2-3; the D gene could be TRBD1 or TRBD2 (6 bases each). V was shortened by 5 bases and J by 4 bases, with 23 bases between the two germline ends. Germline V gene data show CDR1 as SGHRS and CDR2 as YFSETQ. The CDR3 sequence is 17 residues long. CDR3 nucleotides: TGCGCCAGCAGTGGGGGAACAGGGCGGGGTCCCGCAGATACGCAGTATTTT. Amino acid sequence: CASSGGTGRGPADTQYF.

As concerns this clone: Other DNA sequences of this sample code for an identical CDR3. This rearrangement joins TRBV19 to TRBJ1-1; maybe TRBD1 (5 bases). Germline V gene lookup returns CDR1 LNHDA and CDR2 SQIVND (reference sequence). V lost 4 bases and J lost 7, with 7 bases in between. CDR3 length equals 11 residues. Written as DNA, the CDR3 is TGTGCCAGTAGTACGGGGCTTGAAGCTTTCTTT. It encodes CASSTGLEAFF.

The CDR3 loop reads CASSFPGDLYNEQFF. In DNA, the CDR3 is TGTGCCAGCAGTTTTCCGGGAGACCTCTACAATGAGCAGTTCTTC. V is TRBV28 and J is TRBJ2-1; tentatively, D is TRBD2 (6 bases). CDR3 length: 15 residues. The V end was cut by 3 bases, the J end by 3 bases, with 12 bases between. The V gene's germline CDR1 is MDHEN and CDR2 SYDVKM.

The chain links TRBV16 to TRBJ1-5; D not certain. The germline V and J ends were trimmed by 4 bases and 1 base, with 2 bases remaining between them. Germline CDR1 reads KGHSY; CDR2 reads FQNENV. The CDR3 sequence is 12 residues long. DNA for the CDR3: TGTGCCAGCAGCCCGAGCAATCAGCCCCAGCATTTT. This codes for CASSPSNQPQHF.